Below are 23 T cell receptor beta chains sequenced from a single sample in a study of cytomegalovirus exposure and HLA in healthy donors. TCRdb's copy holds only in-frame clones and misses some; the assay was immunoSEQ multiplex PCR. Of about 88,000 clones listed, approximately 81% are singletons. Sequencing was carried out using PBMCs. All receptors come from a young woman in good health and CMV-seropositive.

The chain recombines TRBV25-1 with TRBJ1-4, with no clear D. Trimming left V 3 bases short and J 3 bases short, with 17 bases between. The CDR3 runs to 17 residues. Germline V gene sequence: CDR1 MGHDK, CDR2 SYGVNS. The CDR3, as DNA: TGTGCCAGCAGTGACATTATGGCTCCCCGGGCTAATGAAAAACTGTTTTTT. Translation gives CASSDIMAPRANEKLFF.

V usage is TRBV4-1 and J usage is TRBJ2-4; D not resolved. Trimming took 5 bases from V and 6 from J, leaving 14 bases between them. The germline CDR1 and CDR2 sequences are MGHRA and YSYEKL. CDR3 length: 14 amino acids. CDR3: CASSERALRNIQYF. The CDR3 DNA reads as TGCGCCAGCAGCGAGAGAGCATTACGAAACATTCAGTACTTC.

J is TRBJ1-1 and V is TRBV19, with 8 positions matching TRBD1. The CDR3 spans 14 residues. From germline, CDR1 is LNHDA and CDR2 SQIVND (reference sequence). V trimming: 5 bases; J trimming: 6 bases; junction bases outside the gene matches: 8. CDR3 in amino acids: CASSAKQGGAEAFF. The CDR3, as DNA: TGTGCCAGTAGTGCCAAACAGGGGGGTGCTGAAGCTTTCTTT.

In its sample, this clone was seen once. The J gene is TRBJ2-3, the V gene TRBV5-1, with 9 bases matching TRBD2. The CDR3 is made up of 19 amino acids. V gave up 4 bases and J gave up 4 bases; unmatched junction bases: 19. Germline V gene sequence: CDR1 SGHRS, CDR2 YFSETQ. CDR3 in amino acids: CASSHGLAPPKPQSDTQYF. CDR3 DNA sequence: TGCGCCAGCAGCCATGGACTAGCGCCACCAAAACCTCAATCAGATACGCAGTATTTT. Using reference TRBV5-1 and TRBJ2-3 for the parts outside the CDR3, the full variable domain is KAGVTQTPRYLIKTRGQQVTLSCSPISGHRSVSWYQQTPGQGLQFLFEYFSETQRNKGNFPGRFSGRQFSNSRSEMNVSTLELGDSALYLCASSHGLAPPKPQSDTQYFGPGTRLTVL.

This clone was detected only once. The chain joins TRBV28 to TRBJ1-5, with D possibly TRBD1 on 5 matching bases. CDR1 is MDHEN, CDR2 SYDVKM, per germline. V was pared by 3 bases and J by 3 bases, with 9 bases between. The CDR3 is made up of 14 amino acids. CDR3 sequence (DNA): TGTGCCAGCAGTTTGGGGGGGTTCAATCAGCCCCAGCATTTT. This translates into CASSLGGFNQPQHF.

At least ten counts were recorded for this clone. V is TRBV28 and J is TRBJ2-7; the D gene is possibly TRBD2 (6 bases). CDR3 length equals 14 residues. Per the germline V gene, CDR1 is MDHEN and CDR2 is SYDVKM. V lost 5 bases, J lost 3 bases, and 14 bases lay in between. DNA of the CDR3: TGTGCCAGCAGTGGCCCGGGAGAAATCTACGAGCAGTACTTC. As protein: CASSGPGEIYEQYF.

The rearrangement joins TRBV4-1 to TRBJ1-2; 10 bases agree with TRBD1. Germline V gene sequence: CDR1 MGHRA, CDR2 YSYEKL. V shed 1 base, J shed 5 bases, and the junction held 10 bases outside the gene matches. The CDR3 extends over 17 amino acids. The CDR3 DNA is TGCGCCAGCAGCCAAGCCACCGGGACAGGGGATTGGTATGGCTACACCTTC. As protein: CASSQATGTGDWYGYTF.

The chain joins TRBV11-3 to TRBJ2-7; possibly TRBD2 for D (6 bases). Trimming pared 4 bases from V and 3 bases from J, leaving 10 bases between. CDR1 and CDR2 (germline): SGHNT, YENEEA. This CDR3 spans 13 amino acids. CDR3 bases: TGTGCCAGCAGCTCATCCGGGGGCTACGAGCAGTACTTC. As protein: CASSSSGGYEQYF.

This sequence joins TRBV7-9 and TRBJ2-1; 8 bases fit TRBD2. The germline CDR1 and CDR2 sequences are SEHNR and FQNEAQ (reference sequence). CDR3 length: 15 residues. Trimming cost V 5 bases and J 4 bases; bases outside gene matches: 7. The CDR3 DNA reads TGTGCCAGCAGCCGTGTGATAGCGGGGTACAATGAGCAGTTCTTC. It encodes CASSRVIAGYNEQFF.

The chain recombines TRBV6-5 with TRBJ1-5, with a possible D match to TRBD1 (5 bases). The CDR3 has 15 amino acids. The V end was cut by 5 bases, the J end by 0 bases, with 11 bases between. The germline V gene has CDR1 MNHEY and CDR2 SVGAGI. The CDR3 DNA is TGTGCCAGCAGTACGACAGATAATAGCAATCAGCCCCAGCATTTT. It yields the protein CASSTTDNSNQPQHF.

The chain links TRBV10-1 to TRBJ2-1, with D tentatively TRBD1 (6 bases). This CDR3 comprises 17 residues. V lost 4 bases, J lost 4 bases, and 20 bases lay in between. Germline loops: CDR1 WNHNN, CDR2 SYGVQD (reference sequence). The CDR3, as DNA: TGCGCCAGCAGTGGACGCAATGGCAGGGGATATTACAATGAGCAGTTCTTC. Its translation: CASSGRNGRGYYNEQFF.

The CDR3 reads CASSILTEKLFF. The CDR3, as DNA: TGTGCCAGTAGTATACTTACAGAAAAACTGTTTTTT. The chain combines TRBV19 with TRBJ1-4; D not certain. Germline V gene lookup returns CDR1 LNHDA and CDR2 SQIVND (reference sequence). This CDR3 comprises 12 residues. Trimming removed 2 bases at V and 8 bases at J, with 6 bases between.

This clone was seen once. The rearrangement links TRBV11-2 to TRBJ2-5, with 7 bases identical to TRBD1. Germline assignment: CDR1 SGHAT and CDR2 FQNNGV. J lost 0 bases, V lost 5 bases, and 6 bases had no gene match. The CDR3 is 15 amino acids. CDR3 in DNA: TGTGCCAGCAGCCCACAGGGGAAGTACCAAGAGACCCAGTACTTC. Its translation is CASSPQGKYQETQYF.

The chain employs TRBV5-1 and TRBJ2-3, with D unclear. Germline CDR1 and CDR2: SGHRS and YFSETQ. CDR3 length: 13 residues. Trimming shortened V by 1 base and J by 1 base, and 4 bases separated the two germline ends. CDR3 in DNA: TGCGCCAGCAGCTTGCTCGGCACAGATACGCAGTATTTT. It encodes CASSLLGTDTQYF.

The chain carries TRBV7-8 and TRBJ1-2; D might be TRBD1 (6 bases). Germline-derived CDR1 and CDR2 are SGHVS and FQNEAQ. Trimming took off 1 base at V and 8 bases at J, with 11 bases between the two ends. This CDR3 contains 13 residues. The CDR3 spells CASSLGRGRGYTF. As DNA, the CDR3 is TGTGCCAGCAGCTTAGGCAGGGGCAGGGGCTACACCTTC.

This chain uses TRBV6-5 with TRBJ1-2; possible D gene TRBD1, 6 bases. The length of the CDR3 is 14 residues. The V end lost 5 bases, the J end lost 8 bases, and 18 bases lay between the germline ends. Germline-derived CDR1 and CDR2 are MNHEY and SVGAGI. This CDR3 is CASSKRTAHAGYTF. CDR3 sequence (DNA): TGTGCCAGCAGTAAAAGGACAGCCCATGCAGGCTACACCTTC.

V gene TRBV28 combines with J gene TRBJ2-2; 7 bases are a match to TRBD2. With 7 bases clipped from V and 3 bases from J, the junction kept 8 bases outside the gene matches. Germline V gene lookup returns CDR1 MDHEN and CDR2 SYDVKM. The CDR3 is 15 amino acids. The DNA for the CDR3 is TGTGCCAGCACCCCCCCGGGGGGTTACACCGGGGAGCTGTTTTTT. Amino acid sequence: CASTPPGGYTGELFF.

V and J are TRBV28 and TRBJ1-2; D gene uncertain. The germline V gene encodes CDR1 MDHEN and CDR2 SYDVKM. V lost 6 bases and J lost 3, with 14 bases in between. CDR3 length equals 14 residues. CDR3 nucleotide sequence: TGTGCCAGCAGGGGCAGCACGTCCGACTATGGCTACACCTTC. This codes for CASRGSTSDYGYTF.

This clone was counted between two and nine times. The same CDR3 also results from other DNA sequences found in this sample. The chain has TRBV29-1 and TRBJ2-5; D might be TRBD2 (5 bases). V was clipped by 6 bases and J by 1 base, with 9 bases between them. CDR1 and CDR2 (germline): SQVTM, ANQGSEA. CDR3 length: 12 residues. CDR3 sequence: CSVRTGQETQYF. The CDR3 nucleotides are TGCAGCGTCCGGACTGGCCAAGAGACCCAGTACTTC.

The rearrangement uses TRBV6-6 and TRBJ2-7, with TRBD1 matching 9 bases. This CDR3 spans 15 amino acids. V lost 0 bases, J lost 7 bases, and 7 bases stayed unmatched. Germline V gene data show CDR1 as MNHNY and CDR2 as SVGAGI (reference sequence). The CDR3 nucleotides read TGTGCCAGCAGTTACTCGGCGACAGGGGGGCCGGAGCAGTACTTC. Protein sequence: CASSYSATGGPEQYF.

This clone appeared a single time. The chain carries TRBV4-3 and TRBJ2-3; maybe TRBD1 (5 bases). There are 14 residues in the CDR3. The germline V gene encodes CDR1 LGHNA and CDR2 YSLEER. Trimming left V 3 bases short and J 3 bases short, with 10 bases between. CDR3 bases: TGCGCCAGCAGCCAGCGACAGTTAACAGATACGCAGTATTTT. Protein: CASSQRQLTDTQYF.

The rearrangement links TRBV9 to TRBJ1-1, with no clear D. V was clipped by 0 bases and J by 7 bases, with 13 bases between them. Germline CDR1 SGDLS, CDR2 YYNGEE. The CDR3 extends over 14 amino acids. The CDR3 protein is CASSVEVNYSEAFF. Written as DNA, the CDR3 is TGTGCCAGCAGCGTAGAGGTCAACTATAGTGAAGCTTTCTTT.

The chain links TRBV4-2 to TRBJ2-4; D might be TRBD1 (5 bases). The CDR3 totals 13 residues. Germline V gene lookup returns CDR1 LGHNA and CDR2 YNFKEQ. The V end lost 2 bases, the J end lost 6 bases, and 8 bases lay between the germline ends. The CDR3, as DNA: TGTGCCAGCAGCCAATCAGGGATAAACATTCAGTACTTC. Translation: CASSQSGINIQYF.